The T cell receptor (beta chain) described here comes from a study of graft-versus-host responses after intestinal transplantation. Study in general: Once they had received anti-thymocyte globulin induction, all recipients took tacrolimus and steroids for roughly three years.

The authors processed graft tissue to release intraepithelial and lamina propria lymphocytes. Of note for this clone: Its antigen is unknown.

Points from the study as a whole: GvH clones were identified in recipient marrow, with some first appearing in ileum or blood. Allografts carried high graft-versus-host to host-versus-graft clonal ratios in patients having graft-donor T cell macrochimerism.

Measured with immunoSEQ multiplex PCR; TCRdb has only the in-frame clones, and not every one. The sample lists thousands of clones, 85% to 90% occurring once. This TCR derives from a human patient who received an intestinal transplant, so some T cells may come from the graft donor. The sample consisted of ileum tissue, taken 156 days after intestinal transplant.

The CDR3 reads CASSFGDRGANYGYTF. For the CDR3, the DNA is TGCGCCAGCAGCTTCGGGGACAGGGGAGCTAACTATGGCTACACCTTC. V is TRBV5-1 and J is TRBJ1-2, with 10 bases lining up with TRBD1. CDR1 is SGHRS and CDR2 is YFSETQ in the germline V gene. This CDR3 comprises 16 residues. V gave up 2 bases and J gave up 0 bases; unmatched junction bases: 4.